This T cell receptor beta chain was found in a study of CD8+ T cells in alopecia areata (dated by TCRdb to the late 2010s). With respect to the entire study: The treated patients, all with moderate-to-severe alopecia areata, were enrolled in an open-label pilot trial of oral tofacitinib given at 5 to 10 mg twice daily. Tofacitinib was given for 6 to 18 months, followed by 6 months of follow-up off drug to assess delayed response and recurrence. High-throughput TCRbeta sequencing was used to examine T cell clonal expansion in alopecia areata in both the C3H/HeJ mouse model and human patients. Scalp tissue and sorted CD4+ and CD8+ peripheral blood T cells from patchy and totalis/universalis alopecia areata patients and from healthy controls were covered by human TCRbeta sequencing. Biopsies were taken from tofacitinib-treated patients at baseline and at 4 and 24 weeks of treatment, and a later scalp biopsy was taken in several of the tofacitinib-treated patients. Scalp clonality was compared across normal scalp (n=4), patchy alopecia areata scalp (n=8), and alopecia totalis/universalis scalp (n=8). RNA came from the PAXgene miRNA kit for fixed scalp, the miRNeasy kit for PBMCs, and the RNeasy kit for mouse skin. immunoSEQ multiplex PCR using 35 Vbeta forward primers and 13 Jbeta reverse primers was used to amplify TCRbeta CDR3 regions.

Library construction relied on the immunoSEQ multiplex PCR assay. RNA was extracted from all samples and reverse transcribed into cDNA as template for TCR sequencing. SuperScript III was used to make first-strand cDNA, primed with a 2:1 mix of oligo-dT and random hexamers. A synthetic immune receptor repertoire was used to gauge amplification bias, and whatever bias remained was removed computationally. As for how the authors treated the data: Raw reads were preprocessed to remove errors, and CDR3 was defined according to IMGT conventions as the region from the conserved cysteine to phenylalanine. Clonality was computed as 1 minus the Shannon entropy, with the entropy normalized by log2 of the number of productive unique TCRs. Scalp TCRbeta sequences were cross-referenced with sorted blood CD4 and CD8 repertoires so that the CD4 or CD8 identity of scalp clones could be inferred. TCRdb re-hosts the immuneACCESS table, in-frame sequences only. Its copies lack some clones; in the studies checked, an unresolved V gene accounts for under half of them, and the cause for the rest is not known. The V and J calls and clone size were taken over from that table, and D and trimming were inferred from the DNA. This sample comprises around 160,000 clones, around 86% of them detected only once. The ten largest clones represent about 16% of the sample.

V is pruned by 4 bases and J by 5 bases, leaving 10 bases of the junction without a gene match. Reading from cysteine to phenylalanine, the CDR3 counts 15 amino acids. Only the CDR3 DNA stays, 45 bases, in frame from base 1. CDR1 and CDR2 were assigned from the germline V gene (reference sequence) as MNHEY and SMNVEV. On this clone: Its antigen is currently not known. There are no base qualities to consult, and no much larger clone falls within one base.

Overall study outcomes, separate from this receptor: Resident alphabeta T cells in normal human skin are also sequenced, complicating scalp TCR repertoire analysis, unlike mouse skin dominated by gammadelta T cells. Lesional scalp, especially in alopecia totalis/universalis, showed higher clonality and more expanded CD8+ clones than normal scalp, suggesting antigenic drive. Compared with mice, TCR sequences shared between patients were less clear, possibly partly because of HLA diversity across the patient population.

Taken with the paper, the label for time point translates to: baseline before oral tofacitinib. Lesional scalp punch biopsies and peripheral blood were collected from alopecia areata patients. PBMCs were separated by density centrifugation and stained for CD3, CD4 and CD8, after which CD4+ and CD8+ T cells were sorted on a FACSAria. The sequence derives from a human donor with alopecia areata. This sequence uses TRBV27 and TRBJ2-5, with 7 junctional bases fitting TRBD2. The sequencing used CD8+ T cells sorted from blood, collected at week 0. The nucleotide sequence reads TGTGCCAGCAGTTCCTGGGGGGGGAACTCGGAGACCCAGTACTTC. This translates into CASSSWGGNSETQYF.